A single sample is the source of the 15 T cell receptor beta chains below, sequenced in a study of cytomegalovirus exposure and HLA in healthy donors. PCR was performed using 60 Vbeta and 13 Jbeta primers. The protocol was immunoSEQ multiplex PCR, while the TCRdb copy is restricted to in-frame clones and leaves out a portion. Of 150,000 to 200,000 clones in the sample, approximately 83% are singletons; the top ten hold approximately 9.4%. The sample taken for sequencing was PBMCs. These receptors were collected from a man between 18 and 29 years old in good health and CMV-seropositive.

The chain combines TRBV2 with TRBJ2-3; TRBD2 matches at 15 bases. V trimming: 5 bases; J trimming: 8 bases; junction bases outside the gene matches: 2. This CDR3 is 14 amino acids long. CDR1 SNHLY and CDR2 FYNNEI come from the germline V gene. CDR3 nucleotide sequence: TGTGCCAGCAGTTGGACTAGCGGGGGGGGTACGCAGTATTTT. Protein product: CASSWTSGGGTQYF.

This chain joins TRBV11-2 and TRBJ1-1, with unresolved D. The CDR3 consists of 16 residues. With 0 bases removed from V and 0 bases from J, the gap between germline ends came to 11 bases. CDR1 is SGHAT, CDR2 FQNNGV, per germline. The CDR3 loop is CASSLEVGGLNTEAFF. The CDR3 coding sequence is TGTGCCAGCAGCTTAGAGGTAGGAGGGCTGAACACTGAAGCTTTCTTT.

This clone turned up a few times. CDR3 nucleotide sequence: TGCGCCAGCAGCCAAGCACAGGGGGGTAGCGTCCGTCAGCCCCAGCATTTT. Translation gives CASSQAQGGSVRQPQHF. V usage is TRBV4-1 and J usage is TRBJ1-5; 8 nucleotides align to TRBD1. The CDR3 loop spans 17 amino acids. Germline V gene lookup returns CDR1 MGHRA and CDR2 YSYEKL. V shed 1 base, J shed 6 bases, and the junction held 11 bases outside the gene matches.

DNA for the CDR3: TGCGCCAGCAGCGTAGGGACTCAAGAGACCCAGTACTTC. Translated: CASSVGTQETQYF. The chain links TRBV5-1 to TRBJ2-5, with D possibly TRBD2 on 6 matching bases. The CDR3 has 13 residues. With 4 bases removed from V and 2 bases from J, the gap between germline ends came to 9 bases. CDR1 and CDR2 from the germline V gene are SGHRS and YFSETQ.

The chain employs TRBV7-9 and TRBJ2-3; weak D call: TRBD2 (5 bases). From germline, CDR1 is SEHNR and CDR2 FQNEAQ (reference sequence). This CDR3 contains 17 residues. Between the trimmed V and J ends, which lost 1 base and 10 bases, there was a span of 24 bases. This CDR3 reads CASSLGSGSSPGWAQYF. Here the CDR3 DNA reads TGTGCCAGCAGCTTAGGGTCGGGTAGCAGTCCGGGATGGGCGCAGTATTTT.

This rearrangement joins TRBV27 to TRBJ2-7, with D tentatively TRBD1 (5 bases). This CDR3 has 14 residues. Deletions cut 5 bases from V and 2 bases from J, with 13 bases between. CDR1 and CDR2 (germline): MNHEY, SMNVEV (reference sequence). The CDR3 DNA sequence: TGTGCCAGCAGTGAATCCGTGACAGCCTACGAGCAGTACTTC. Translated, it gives CASSESVTAYEQYF.

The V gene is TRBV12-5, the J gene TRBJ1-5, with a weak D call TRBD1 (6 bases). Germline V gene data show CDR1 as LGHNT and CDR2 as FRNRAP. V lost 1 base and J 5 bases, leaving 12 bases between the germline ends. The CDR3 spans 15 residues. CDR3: CASGLGQSGDQPQHF. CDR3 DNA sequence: TGTGCTAGTGGTTTGGGACAGTCAGGGGATCAGCCCCAGCATTTT.

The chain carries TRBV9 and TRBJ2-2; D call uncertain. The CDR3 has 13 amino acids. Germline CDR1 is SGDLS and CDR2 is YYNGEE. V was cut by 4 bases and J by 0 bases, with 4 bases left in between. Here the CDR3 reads CASSPPNTGELFF. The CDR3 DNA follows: TGTGCCAGCAGCCCTCCGAACACCGGGGAGCTGTTTTTT.

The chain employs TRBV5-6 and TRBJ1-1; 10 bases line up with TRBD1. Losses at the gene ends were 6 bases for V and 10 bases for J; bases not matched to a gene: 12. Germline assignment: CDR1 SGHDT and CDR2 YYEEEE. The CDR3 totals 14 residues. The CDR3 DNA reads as TGTGCCAGCACCGAGACAGGGGGCGCGAGAAGAGCTTTCTTT. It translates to CASTETGGARRAFF.

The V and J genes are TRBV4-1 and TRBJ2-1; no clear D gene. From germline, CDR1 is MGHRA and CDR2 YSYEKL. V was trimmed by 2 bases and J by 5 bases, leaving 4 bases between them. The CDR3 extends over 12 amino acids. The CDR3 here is CASSQLDNEQFF. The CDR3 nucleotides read TGCGCCAGCAGCCAACTCGACAATGAGCAGTTCTTC.

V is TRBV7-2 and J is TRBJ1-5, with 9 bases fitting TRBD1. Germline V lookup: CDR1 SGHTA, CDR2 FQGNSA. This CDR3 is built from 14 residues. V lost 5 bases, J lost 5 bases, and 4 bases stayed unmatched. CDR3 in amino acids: CASSTRQGDQPQHF. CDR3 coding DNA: TGTGCCAGCAGCACACGACAGGGGGATCAGCCCCAGCATTTT.

The CDR3 sequence is CASSPDTGGAEQYF. The CDR3 DNA reads TGCGCCAGCAGCCCAGATACAGGGGGGGCCGAGCAGTACTTC. V gene TRBV5-1 combines with J gene TRBJ2-7; D perhaps matches TRBD1 (8 bases). CDR1 is SGHRS and CDR2 is YFSETQ in the germline V gene. Trimming pared 4 bases from V and 6 bases from J, leaving 17 bases between. CDR3 length: 14 residues.

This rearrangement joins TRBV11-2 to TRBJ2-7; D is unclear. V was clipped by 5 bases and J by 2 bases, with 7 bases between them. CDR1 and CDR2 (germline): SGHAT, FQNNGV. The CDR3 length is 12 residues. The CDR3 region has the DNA TGTGCCAGCAGCCCAGAAGCCTACGAGCAGTACTTC. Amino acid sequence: CASSPEAYEQYF.

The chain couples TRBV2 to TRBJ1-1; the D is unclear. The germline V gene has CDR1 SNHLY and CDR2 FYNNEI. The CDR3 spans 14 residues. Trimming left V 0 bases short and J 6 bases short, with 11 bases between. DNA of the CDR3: TGTGCCAGCAGTGAAGCCAACTATTTCTCTGAAGCTTTCTTT. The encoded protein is CASSEANYFSEAFF.

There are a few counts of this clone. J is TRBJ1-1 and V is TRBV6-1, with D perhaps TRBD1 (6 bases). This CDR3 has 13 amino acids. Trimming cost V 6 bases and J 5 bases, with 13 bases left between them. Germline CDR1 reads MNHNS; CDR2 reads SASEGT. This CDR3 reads CASRSGGATEAFF. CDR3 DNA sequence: TGTGCCAGCAGGTCCGGGGGGGCAACTGAAGCTTTCTTT.